The 10 T cell receptor beta chains presented below share a single source sample, sequenced in a study of cytomegalovirus exposure and HLA in healthy donors. It was with 60 Vbeta and 13 Jbeta primers that the PCR ran. The assay was immunoSEQ multiplex PCR, and TCRdb's table has in-frame clones only and misses some. The table shows 150,000 to 200,000 clones, with about 80% occurring only once. The sample comprised PBMCs. Every receptor here comes from a man aged 45 to 65 in good health and CMV-seropositive.

This chain connects TRBV11-2 to TRBJ1-4; 8 nucleotides match TRBD1. This CDR3 contains 13 residues. Germline-derived CDR1 and CDR2 are SGHAT and FQNNGV. The junction had 2 bases not matched to a gene; V was cut back by 3 bases and J by 8 bases. Written as DNA, the CDR3 is TGTGCCAGCAGCTTTGGGACAGGAGAAAAACTGTTTTTT. This gives the protein CASSFGTGEKLFF.

The chain couples TRBV4-3 to TRBJ2-1; TRBD2 matches 7 bases. From germline, CDR1 is LGHNA and CDR2 YSLEER. The CDR3 length is 19 residues. With V trimmed by 0 bases and J by 8 bases, 19 bases remained unmatched. CDR3 sequence: CASSQDASGWYSKGDEQFF. Here the CDR3 DNA reads TGCGCCAGCAGCCAAGACGCTAGCGGTTGGTATTCGAAGGGTGATGAGCAGTTCTTC.

This clone was observed once. The chain recombines TRBV7-2 with TRBJ1-1; D is perhaps TRBD1 (6 bases). V lost 4 bases to trimming and J lost 8 bases, with 14 bases between them. Per the germline V gene, CDR1 is SGHTA and CDR2 is FQGNSA. CDR3 length equals 13 residues. This CDR3 reads CASSSEGGGEAFF. CDR3 sequence (DNA): TGTGCCAGCAGCTCCGAGGGGGGGGGAGAAGCTTTCTTT.

The chain employs TRBV11-1 and TRBJ2-5; TRBD2 agrees at 8 bases. The CDR3 covers 15 residues. V dropped 0 bases and J dropped 6; count of bases not matched to a gene: 6. Germline V gene lookup returns CDR1 SGHAT and CDR2 FQDESV (reference sequence). As DNA, the CDR3 is TGTGCCAGCAGCTTAGCGAAGACTAGCGATCAGACCCAGTACTTC. This codes for CASSLAKTSDQTQYF.

The J gene is TRBJ2-3, the V gene TRBV27, with D maybe TRBD2 (6 bases). Trimming cost V 4 bases and J 3 bases, with 17 bases left between them. There are 16 residues in the CDR3. The V gene's germline CDR1 is MNHEY and CDR2 SMNVEV (reference sequence). The CDR3 spells CASSSITSIKTDTQYF. CDR3 sequence (DNA): TGTGCCAGCAGTTCGATTACTAGCATTAAGACAGATACGCAGTATTTT.

The chain employs TRBV9 and TRBJ1-4, with a possible D match to TRBD1 (5 bases). This CDR3 contains 14 residues. The ends were cut back, 3 bases at V and 8 bases at J, with 14 bases in the middle. In germline, CDR1 is SGDLS, CDR2 YYNGEE. CDR3 amino acids: CASSGPGVSEKLFF. The DNA for the CDR3 is TGTGCCAGCAGCGGCCCGGGGGTGAGCGAAAAACTGTTTTTT.

This clone was observed a handful of times. The genes are TRBV5-1 and TRBJ2-7; TRBD1 matches 9 bases. The CDR3 has 15 amino acids. Germline V gene data show CDR1 as SGHRS and CDR2 as YFSETQ. The trim removed 0 bases at V and 5 bases at J, leaving 6 bases unmatched. The CDR3 here is CASSLGGTGSDEQYV. In nucleotides, the CDR3 is TGCGCCAGCAGCTTGGGAGGGACAGGGAGTGACGAGCAGTACGTC.

V usage is TRBV6-6 and J usage is TRBJ1-2, with 12 bases identical to TRBD1. Germline values: CDR1 MNHNY, CDR2 SVGAGI (reference sequence). The CDR3 is 15 residues long. The junction had 7 bases not matched to a gene; V was cut back by 3 bases and J by 8 bases. DNA for the CDR3: TGTGCCAGCAGTTATTCCGGGACAGGGGGCGAAGGCTACACCTTC. This codes for CASSYSGTGGEGYTF.

This chain connects TRBV10-1 to TRBJ1-1; no clear D. Germline loops: CDR1 WNHNN, CDR2 SYGVQD (reference sequence). The CDR3 runs 14 residues. Trimming pared 6 bases from V and 4 bases from J, leaving 15 bases between. The CDR3 reads CASSPFPEGTEAFF. Here the CDR3 DNA reads TGCGCCAGCAGCCCATTCCCGGAGGGCACTGAAGCTTTCTTT.

The chain is built from TRBV5-1 and TRBJ1-3, with 8 nucleotides matching TRBD1. V shed 3 bases and J 0 bases; nucleotides not matched to a gene: 8. This CDR3 has 17 residues. Germline CDR1 reads SGHRS; CDR2 reads YFSETQ. This CDR3 is CASSSQGATLSGNTIYF. The DNA of the CDR3 is TGCGCCAGCAGCTCTCAGGGGGCAACACTCTCTGGAAACACCATATATTTT.